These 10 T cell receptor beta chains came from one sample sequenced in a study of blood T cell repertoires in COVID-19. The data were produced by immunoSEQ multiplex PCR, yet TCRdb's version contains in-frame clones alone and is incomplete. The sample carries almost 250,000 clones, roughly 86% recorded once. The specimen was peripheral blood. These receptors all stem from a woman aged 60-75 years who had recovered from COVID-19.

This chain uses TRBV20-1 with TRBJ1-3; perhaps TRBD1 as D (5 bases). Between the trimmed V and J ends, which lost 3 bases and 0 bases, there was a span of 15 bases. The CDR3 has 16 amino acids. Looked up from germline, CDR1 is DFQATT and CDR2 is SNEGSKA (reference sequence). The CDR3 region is CSASREGRASGNTIYF. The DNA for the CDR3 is TGCAGTGCTAGTAGGGAGGGACGGGCCTCTGGAAACACCATATATTTT.

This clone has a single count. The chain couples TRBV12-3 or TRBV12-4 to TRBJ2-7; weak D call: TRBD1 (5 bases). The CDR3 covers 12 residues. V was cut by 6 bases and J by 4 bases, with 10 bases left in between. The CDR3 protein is CASRGVMYEQYF. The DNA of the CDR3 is TGTGCCAGCAGAGGGGTAATGTACGAGCAGTACTTC.

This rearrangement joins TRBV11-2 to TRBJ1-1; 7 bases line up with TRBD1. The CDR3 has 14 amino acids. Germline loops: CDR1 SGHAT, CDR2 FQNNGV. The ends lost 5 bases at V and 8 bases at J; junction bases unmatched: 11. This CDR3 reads CASSPSNTGAEAFF. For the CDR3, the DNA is TGTGCCAGCAGCCCATCGAATACAGGGGCCGAAGCTTTCTTT.

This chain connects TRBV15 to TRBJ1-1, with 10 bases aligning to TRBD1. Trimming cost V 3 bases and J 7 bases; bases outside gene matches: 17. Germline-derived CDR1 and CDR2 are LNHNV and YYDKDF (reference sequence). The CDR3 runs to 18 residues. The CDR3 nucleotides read TGTGCCACCAGCAGCCGGACAGGGGGACTCGCCCCTCGAGGTGAAGCTTTCTTT. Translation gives CATSSRTGGLAPRGEAFF. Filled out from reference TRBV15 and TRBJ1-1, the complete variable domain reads DAMVIQNPRYQVTQFGKPVTLSCSQTLNHNVMYWYQQKSSQAPKLLFHYYDKDFNNEADTPDNFQSRRPNTSFCFLDIRSPGLGDTAMYLCATSSRTGGLAPRGEAFFGQGTRLTVV.

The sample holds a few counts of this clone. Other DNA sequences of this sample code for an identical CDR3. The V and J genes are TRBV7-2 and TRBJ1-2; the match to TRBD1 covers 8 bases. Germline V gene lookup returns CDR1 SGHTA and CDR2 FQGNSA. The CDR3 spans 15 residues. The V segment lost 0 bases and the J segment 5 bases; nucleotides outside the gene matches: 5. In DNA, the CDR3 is TGTGCCAGCAGCTTAGCTCCAGGGGGCGGGTATGGCTACACCTTC. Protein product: CASSLAPGGGYGYTF. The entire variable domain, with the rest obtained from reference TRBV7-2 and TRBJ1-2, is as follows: GAGVSQSPSNKVTEKGKDVELRCDPISGHTALYWYRQSLGQGLEFLIYFQGNSAPDKSGLPSDRFSAERTGGSVSTLTIQRTQQEDSAVYLCASSLAPGGGYGYTFGSGTRLTVV.

The CDR3: CASSLQGDAQYF. For the CDR3, the DNA is TGTGCCAGCAGTCTACAGGGGGACGCGCAGTACTTC. The rearrangement uses TRBV25-1 and TRBJ2-7, with 8 bases fitting TRBD1. The germline gives CDR1 MGHDK, CDR2 SYGVNS. V lost 5 bases, J lost 9 bases, and 6 bases stayed unmatched. This CDR3 has 12 amino acids.

Here the CDR3 reads CASSPRLAGSSETQYF. Here the CDR3 DNA reads TGTGCCAGCAGCCCCCGACTAGCGGGGTCCTCGGAGACCCAGTACTTC. The V gene is TRBV3-1 (or the pseudogene TRBV3-2), the J gene TRBJ2-5, with TRBD2 matching 11 bases. The germline V gene has CDR1 LGHDT and CDR2 YNNKEL (reference sequence). This CDR3 spans 16 amino acids. Losses at the gene ends were 4 bases for V and 5 bases for J; bases not matched to a gene: 9.

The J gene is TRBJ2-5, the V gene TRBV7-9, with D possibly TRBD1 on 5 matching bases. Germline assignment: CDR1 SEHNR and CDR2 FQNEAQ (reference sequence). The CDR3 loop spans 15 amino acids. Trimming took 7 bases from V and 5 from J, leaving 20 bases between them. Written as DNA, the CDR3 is TGTGCCAGCAACACATATCAGGGATTCGGGGAGACCCAGTACTTC. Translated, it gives CASNTYQGFGETQYF.

The CDR3 loop is CASSFLEAEAFF. The CDR3 DNA reads TGTGCCAGTAGCTTCTTGGAGGCAGAAGCTTTCTTT. The chain is built from TRBV19 and TRBJ1-1; no reliable D call. Germline V CDR1 and CDR2: LNHDA, SQIVND (reference sequence). The CDR3 totals 12 residues. V lost 6 bases, J lost 8 bases, and 13 bases lay in between.

CDR3 in amino acids: CASSRTGAGTGELFF. Here the CDR3 DNA reads TGTGCCAGCAGCCGGACAGGGGCTGGGACCGGGGAGCTGTTTTTT. The chain is built from TRBV7-3 and TRBJ2-2, with 9 nucleotides matching TRBD1. Germline trimming cut 5 bases from V and 5 bases from J; bases unmatched to any gene: 6. Germline loops: CDR1 SGHTA, CDR2 FQGTGA. This CDR3 region has 15 residues.